A selection of T cell receptor beta chains follows, all from one sample in a study of blood T cell repertoires in COVID-19. The assay was immunoSEQ multiplex PCR, and TCRdb's table has in-frame clones only and misses some. The sample consists of 250,000 to 300,000 clones, roughly 88% of them appearing once. Sequenced sample: peripheral blood. Receptor source: a woman in her twenties or thirties with acute or convalescent COVID-19. Both conserved end residues are part of each CDR3. Fields, in order: V gene, CDR3 protein.

>TRBV7-3
CASSLQAGLGNEQFF
>TRBV10-3
CAISGTGVGGYTF
>TRBV5-4
CASSLATGFSGNTIYF
>TRBV25-1
CASSELSSPTEYF
>TRBV7-9
CASSLALNSGNTIYF
>TRBV3-1/TRBV3-2
CASSQLSSGGSSYEQYF
>TRBV9
CASSVGEGFTEAFF
>TRBV30
CAWTPAARGSRLGNQPQHF
>TRBV5-1
CASSLDGQKIVSEQYF
>TRBV5-1
CASSFGLAGVNEQFF
>TRBV3-1/TRBV3-2
CASSQGAATPYEQYF
>TRBV7-2
CASRTGWGSYNEQFF
>TRBV6-2/TRBV6-3
CASSPARGLYEQYF
>TRBV7-2
CASRLRTGYGAGPTYEQYF
>TRBV6-6
CASRPGQGIEAFF
>TRBV19
CASQDSYGYTF
>TRBV12-5
CASGLGDNTEAFF
>TRBV4-2
CASSQGTSQIYEQYF
>TRBV6-5
CASSYSGGTDTQYF
>TRBV9
CASSVDGGTYEQYF
>TRBV11-2
CASSSIRGRGQPQHF
>TRBV3-1/TRBV3-2
CASSQRGQGHGELFF
>TRBV19
CASSNPNQPQHF
>TRBV25-1
CASSPGTGLRGDTEAFF
>TRBV21-1
CASSRDTYPGEQFF
>TRBV9
CASSSRLEHTDTQYF
>TRBV6-2/TRBV6-3
CASSYLAGGVGNEQFF
>TRBV6-1
CASSDRIREEAFF
>TRBV5-4
CASSLGLLTGGVKNIQYF
>TRBV29-1
CSSASGPDEQFF
>TRBV5-4
CASSLDPRGYNEQFF
>TRBV7-2
CASSLASGRRSSYEQYF
>TRBV9
CASSVAASGSSYEQYF
>TRBV27
CASRLSGESSYNEQFF
>TRBV28
CASSFFREDEQYF
>TRBV15
CATSRNVPGGRGRGDEQYF
>TRBV23-1
CASSHHRDRTYIDTQYF
>TRBV2
CARFKAGSGELFF
>TRBV7-2
CASSPEGLGTDTQYF
>TRBV19
CASSIELQSGELFF
>TRBV30
CAWAFLPYEQYF
>TRBV9
CASSGWTGSSTDTQYF
>TRBV7-2
CASSLGIRTGSDEKLFF
>TRBV5-4
CASSIPGQGANEQFF
>TRBV6-5
CASSGLYNEQFF
>TRBV11-2
CASSLDAPVGRRSYEQYF